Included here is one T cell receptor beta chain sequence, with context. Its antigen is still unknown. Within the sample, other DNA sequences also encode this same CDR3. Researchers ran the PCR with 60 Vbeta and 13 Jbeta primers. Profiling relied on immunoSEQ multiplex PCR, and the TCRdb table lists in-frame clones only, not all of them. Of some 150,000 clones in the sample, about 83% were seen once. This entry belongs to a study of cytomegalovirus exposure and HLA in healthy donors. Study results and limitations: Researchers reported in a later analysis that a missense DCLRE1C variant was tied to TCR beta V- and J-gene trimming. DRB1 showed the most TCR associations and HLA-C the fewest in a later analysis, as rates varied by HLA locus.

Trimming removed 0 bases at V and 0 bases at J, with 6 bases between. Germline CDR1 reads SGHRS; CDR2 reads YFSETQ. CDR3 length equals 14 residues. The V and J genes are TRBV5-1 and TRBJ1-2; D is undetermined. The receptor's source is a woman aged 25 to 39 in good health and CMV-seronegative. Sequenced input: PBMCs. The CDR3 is CASSLDRANYGYTF. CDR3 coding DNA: TGCGCCAGCAGCTTGGACAGAGCTAACTATGGCTACACCTTC. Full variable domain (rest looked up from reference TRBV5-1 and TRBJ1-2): KAGVTQTPRYLIKTRGQQVTLSCSPISGHRSVSWYQQTPGQGLQFLFEYFSETQRNKGNFPGRFSGRQFSNSRSEMNVSTLELGDSALYLCASSLDRANYGYTFGSGTRLTVV.